A selection of T cell receptor beta chains follows, all from one sample in a study of OX40 agonist ivuxolimab in advanced cancers. The data were produced by immunoSEQ multiplex PCR, yet TCRdb's version contains in-frame clones alone and is incomplete. The sample yields 60,000 to 85,000 clones, under 95% seen once. The specimen was CD4+ or CD8+ T cells sorted from blood, collected in a trial of the OX40 agonist ivuxolimab. All receptors come from an adult with an advanced solid tumor such as melanoma, head and neck, liver or kidney cancer. Both conserved end residues are part of each CDR3. A D gene is named only where the DNA matches it firmly. Clone size is shown for a subset of rows, as once, few, many or a class of expanded clone.

V gene,D gene,J gene,clone size,CDR3 DNA,CDR3 protein
TRBV7-9,.,TRBJ2-7,.,TGTGCCAGCAGCTCCACAGGGACTACCTACGAGCAGTACTTC,CASSSTGTTYEQYF
TRBV11-2,.,TRBJ2-7,.,TGTGCCAGCAGCTTAACTCTCGGCGAGCAGTACTTC,CASSLTLGEQYF
TRBV4-3,.,TRBJ2-3,.,TGCGCCAGCAGCCTCGGCCATGGGTTAGGTAGCACAGATACGCAGTATTTT,CASSLGHGLGSTDTQYF
TRBV7-2,TRBD2,TRBJ2-1,once,TGTGCCAGCAGCTTAGACCCCCAAGCGGGGGCCCAGTTCTTC,CASSLDPQAGAQFF
TRBV28,TRBD1,TRBJ1-4,.,TGTGCCAGCTTTGGGGCCGAACAGGGGGCGATTGTGTTTTTT,CASFGAEQGAIVFF
TRBV5-5,.,TRBJ1-5,.,TGTGCCAGCAGCCTAGGACAGTCCAATCAGCCCCAGCATTTT,CASSLGQSNQPQHF
TRBV27,TRBD1,TRBJ2-5,.,TGTGCCAGCAGTTCAGTAAGAGGGGGCGAGACCCAGTACTTC,CASSSVRGGETQYF
TRBV7-2,.,TRBJ2-1,.,TGTGCCAGCAGCTTGCGCCGGCTAGCCGAAGGGGGGGACAATGAGCAGTTCTTC,CASSLRRLAEGGDNEQFF
TRBV27,TRBD1,TRBJ2-3,.,TGTGCCAGCAAGAACAGGGACAGCAACACAGATACGCAGTATTTT,CASKNRDSNTDTQYF
TRBV9,.,TRBJ1-4,.,TGTGCCAGCAGCGACCCTCAGGCCGGGGAAAAACTGTTTTTT,CASSDPQAGEKLFF
TRBV6-5,.,TRBJ1-6,.,TGTGCCAGCAGTCCCGGGCTCCTTCCCGTATCACCCCTCCACTTT,CASSPGLLPVSPLHF
TRBV5-1,.,TRBJ2-5,.,TGCGCAAGCAGGGATTACGGGAACCAAGAGACCCAGTACTTC,CASRDYGNQETQYF
TRBV19,.,TRBJ2-7,.,TGTGCCAGTAGCCGAAGCGGAGAAGGGGAGCAGTACTTC,CASSRSGEGEQYF
TRBV6-5,TRBD2,TRBJ2-2,once,TGTGCCAGCAGAACGGGGGAGGGAAGGACCGGGGAGCTGTTTTTT,CASRTGEGRTGELFF
TRBV18,.,TRBJ2-3,.,TGTGCCAGCTCACCAACCGGGACTAGCACAGATACGCAGTATTTT,CASSPTGTSTDTQYF
TRBV5-1,.,TRBJ1-1,.,TGCGCCAGCAGCGGAGGCCTGAACACTGAAGCTTTCTTT,CASSGGLNTEAFF
TRBV5-1,TRBD2,TRBJ2-7,.,TGCGCCAGCAGCCGGGGGAGGGAGGGTTTCTACGAGCAGTACTTC,CASSRGREGFYEQYF
TRBV11-2,TRBD1,TRBJ2-1,.,TGTGCCAGCAGCTTTACAGGGGGACAGGGCAATGAGCAGTTCTTC,CASSFTGGQGNEQFF
TRBV11-3,TRBD1,TRBJ2-5,.,TGTGCCAGCAGCCCTGGGACAGATAGGGAGACCCAGTACTTC,CASSPGTDRETQYF
TRBV7-9,.,TRBJ2-3,once,TGTGCCAGCAGCTTCGGAGGGCATGGCACAGATACGCAGTATTTT,CASSFGGHGTDTQYF
TRBV5-1,TRBD2,TRBJ2-3,.,TGCGCCAGCAGCCCCGGGACTAGCGGGGGCACAGATACGCAGTATTTT,CASSPGTSGGTDTQYF
TRBV2,TRBD1,TRBJ1-6,.,TGTGCCAGCAGCGGCACAGGGGGGCGGGTGTCACCCCTCCACTTT,CASSGTGGRVSPLHF
TRBV19,TRBD2,TRBJ2-5,.,TGTGCCAGTAGTATGCGTTGGGGACTAGCGGGAGGGCCAGGGGAGACCCAGTACTTC,CASSMRWGLAGGPGETQYF
TRBV5-1,.,TRBJ2-1,.,TGCGCCAGCAGTGAAACCGGAACTTGGAGCTCCTACAATGAGCAGTTCTTC,CASSETGTWSSYNEQFF
TRBV28,.,TRBJ2-3,once,TGTGCCAGCAGCACCCACCCAGATACGCAGTATTTT,CASSTHPDTQYF
TRBV7-6,.,TRBJ1-2,.,TGTGCCAGCAGCCCTGATAACTATGGCTACACCTTC,CASSPDNYGYTF
TRBV9,.,TRBJ1-6,.,TGTGCCAGCAGCCCACAGGGAGGTAATTCACCCCTCCACTTT,CASSPQGGNSPLHF
TRBV7-2,.,TRBJ2-1,.,TGTGCCAGCAGCTTTGGGGGGGCCACCTACAATGAGCAGTTCTTC,CASSFGGATYNEQFF
TRBV6-1,.,TRBJ2-7,.,TGTGCCAGCAGTAGCGGGCATACCTACGAGCAGTACTTC,CASSSGHTYEQYF
TRBV5-1,TRBD1,TRBJ1-5,.,TGCGCCAGCAGCGACCGTCCCGGGACAGGGTTAGGCAATCAGCCCCAGCATTTT,CASSDRPGTGLGNQPQHF
TRBV4-1,TRBD2,TRBJ2-1,.,TGCGCCAGGAGGCCCACAGCGGGAGATTACAATGAGCAGTTCTTC,CARRPTAGDYNEQFF
TRBV5-1,.,TRBJ1-1,.,TGCGCCAGCAGCCCCGTTTCAGGGCTCTATTACACTGAAGCTTTCTTT,CASSPVSGLYYTEAFF
TRBV18,.,TRBJ2-5,.,TGTGCCAGCTCACCACCTGAAAGGCGAGAGACCCAGTACTTC,CASSPPERRETQYF
TRBV10-1,TRBD2,TRBJ2-7,.,TGCGCCAGCAGTGAAGGGACTAGTACCCACGAGCAGTACTTC,CASSEGTSTHEQYF
TRBV9,TRBD2,TRBJ2-1,.,TGTGCCAGCAGCGTAATGGCGGGGGGGAACAATGAGCAGTTCTTC,CASSVMAGGNNEQFF
TRBV19,.,TRBJ2-5,.,TGTGCCAGTAAAGACCGTTTCGGGGACACGAATCCTCAAGAGACCCAGTACTTC,CASKDRFGDTNPQETQYF
TRBV5-1,.,TRBJ1-2,.,TGCGCCAGCAGCTTGGGGCAGGGAAATGGCTACACCTTC,CASSLGQGNGYTF